Listed below are T cell receptor beta chains from one sample, sequenced in a study of blood T cells in healthy people across ages. TCRdb reanalysed the 5' RACE reads using MiXCR and keeps one entry per CDR3 protein. The sample holds about 1 million distinct CDR3 sequences; around 45% are singletons and the top ten take about 20%. Sequencing was done on a sample of blood. These receptors originate from a woman aged 55-70 years in good health. Both conserved end residues are part of each CDR3. The D gene is left open where the match is weak. Not every row has a clone size; where given, it reads once, few, many or a size class.

J | size | D | V | length | CDR3 | DNA
TRBJ2-1 | . | TRBD1 | TRBV10-3 | 15 | CAISERAGGYNEQFF | TGTGCCATCAGTGAGAGGGCAGGGGGTTACAATGAGCAGTTCTTC
TRBJ2-5 | . | TRBD2 | TRBV12-5 | 13 | CASAGTSEETQYF | TGTGCTAGTGCCGGGACTAGCGAAGAGACCCAGTACTTC
TRBJ2-1 | . | . | TRBV29-1 | 14 | CSVVQMGLINEQFF | TGCAGCGTTGTACAGATGGGACTCATCAATGAGCAGTTCTTC
TRBJ2-7 | few | . | TRBV6-6 | 11 | CAIGSPYEQYF | TGTGCCATCGGGAGTCCCTACGAGCAGTACTTC
TRBJ2-5 | . | . | TRBV6-2/TRBV6-3 | 16 | CASSYHVAVSRETQYF | TGTGCCAGCAGTTACCATGTCGCTGTCTCGCGCGAGACCCAGTACTTC
TRBJ2-1 | . | . | TRBV6-5 | 14 | CASRTGTWDNEQFF | TGTGCCAGCAGAACCGGGACTTGGGACAATGAGCAGTTCTTC
TRBJ2-5 | . | TRBD2 | TRBV20-1 | 15 | CSARTYRDGGREQYF | TGCAGTGCTAGAACTTACCGGGACGGGGGGAGGGAGCAGTACTTC
TRBJ2-1 | . | . | TRBV6-6 | 14 | CASSYGSGEDEQFF | TGTGCCAGCAGTTACGGATCGGGAGAGGATGAGCAGTTCTTC
TRBJ2-1 | . | . | TRBV7-8 | 15 | CASSPQFGLRDEQFF | TGTGCCAGCAGCCCCCAGTTCGGGCTGCGCGATGAGCAGTTCTTC
TRBJ2-7 | . | . | TRBV6-1 | 16 | CASSEGKRSFPYEQYF | TGTGCCAGCAGCGAAGGAAAGCGGTCTTTCCCCTACGAGCAGTACTTC
TRBJ2-7 | . | TRBD1 | TRBV27 | 17 | CASSHVTGGPLAYEQYF | TGTGCCAGCAGTCACGTTACAGGGGGCCCTCTGGCCTACGAGCAGTACTTC
TRBJ2-7 | . | TRBD2 | TRBV5-5 | 16 | CASSLGLALNLNEQYF | TGTGCCAGCAGCTTGGGACTAGCCCTAAACTTAAATGAGCAGTACTTC
TRBJ2-5 | many | . | TRBV29-1 | 15 | CSVAPLDQSQETQYF | TGCAGCGTCGCCCCTTTGGACCAGAGCCAAGAGACCCAGTACTTC
TRBJ2-7 | . | TRBD1 | TRBV12-3/TRBV12-4 | 14 | CASSLGQYPYEQYF | TGTGCCAGCAGTTTGGGACAGTATCCCTACGAGCAGTACTTC
TRBJ1-1 | . | . | TRBV4-2 | 14 | CASSQDTRGTEAFF | TGTGCCAGCAGCCAAGATACAAGAGGAACTGAAGCTTTCTTT
TRBJ2-7 | . | . | TRBV10-3 | 14 | CAISNLGGSYEQYF | TGTGCCATCAGTAACTTAGGGGGCTCCTACGAGCAGTACTTC
TRBJ2-1 | . | . | TRBV3-1 | 17 | CASSHVTGAISYNEQFF | TGTGCCAGCAGCCATGTCACGGGAGCCATTTCCTACAATGAGCAGTTCTTC
TRBJ2-1 | once | TRBD2 | TRBV6-2/TRBV6-3 | 15 | CASSYAKPAGYEQFF | TGTGCCAGCAGTTACGCGAAACCAGCGGGGTATGAGCAGTTCTTC
TRBJ2-1 | . | . | TRBV28 | 15 | CASRRAVSSYNEQFF | TGTGCCAGCAGAAGAGCGGTAAGCTCCTACAATGAGCAGTTCTTC
TRBJ2-6 | . | . | TRBV15 | 15 | CATSRPQTGANVLTF | TGTGCCACCAGCAGGCCACAGACTGGGGCCAACGTCCTGACTTTC
TRBJ1-5 | . | TRBD1 | TRBV20-1 | 15 | CSASMGQGLVQPQHF | TGCAGTGCTAGTATGGGACAGGGGTTGGTTCAGCCCCAGCATTTT
TRBJ2-7 | . | . | TRBV18 | 14 | CASSPPGHYYEQYF | TGTGCCAGCTCACCACCGGGACACTACTACGAGCAGTACTTC
TRBJ2-3 | . | TRBD2 | TRBV5-1 | 21 | CASSFPAGTSGIWASTDTQYF | TGCGCCAGCTCCTTCCCCGCCGGGACTAGCGGAATATGGGCTAGCACAGATACGCAGTATTTT
TRBJ2-7 | many | TRBD2 | TRBV27 | 15 | CASSFVAGVGNEQYF | TGTGCCAGCAGTTTCGTAGCGGGAGTCGGGAACGAGCAGTACTTC
TRBJ2-3 | . | TRBD1 | TRBV29-1 | 14 | CSTSGQLITDTQYF | TGCAGCACATCGGGACAGCTTATCACAGATACGCAGTATTTT
TRBJ2-7 | . | . | TRBV4-1 | 14 | CASSQEVRGGEQYF | TGCGCCAGCAGCCAAGAGGTCAGGGGAGGCGAGCAGTACTTC
TRBJ1-5 | . | TRBD1 | TRBV12-3/TRBV12-4 | 14 | CASNKQGARQPQHF | TGTGCCAGCAACAAACAGGGGGCGCGTCAGCCCCAGCATTTT
TRBJ1-2 | . | TRBD1 | TRBV20-1 | 13 | CSASRQGIYGYTF | TGCAGTGCTAGTAGACAGGGAATCTATGGCTACACCTTC
TRBJ2-7 | . | TRBD2 | TRBV25-1 | 15 | CASSEFRGSGYEQYF | TGTGCCAGCAGTGAATTTCGGGGTAGCGGGTACGAGCAGTACTTC
TRBJ2-7 | once | . | TRBV21-1 | 17 | CASSSPSGDVGPYEQYF | TGTGCCAGCAGCAGCCCATCCGGGGACGTAGGGCCCTACGAGCAGTACTTC
TRBJ2-3 | . | . | TRBV7-9 | 16 | CASSQGSLGSTDTQYF | TGTGCCAGCAGCCAGGGTTCTCTTGGGAGCACAGATACGCAGTATTTT
TRBJ2-1 | few | TRBD1 | TRBV11-2 | 14 | CASSLDRGRREQFF | TGTGCCAGCAGCTTAGACAGGGGGCGGCGTGAGCAGTTCTTC
TRBJ1-6 | few | TRBD1 | TRBV12-3/TRBV12-4 | 13 | CASSTGVDSPLHF | TGTGCCAGCAGTACAGGGGTGGATTCACCCCTCCACTTT
TRBJ2-3 | . | . | TRBV27 | 11 | CASTWGGTQYF | TGTGCCAGCACTTGGGGTGGGACGCAGTATTTT
TRBJ2-3 | . | . | TRBV3-1 | 16 | CASSQGLPGPTDTQYF | TGTGCCAGCAGCCAAGGGTTGCCGGGACCCACAGATACGCAGTATTTT
TRBJ2-2 | . | TRBD1 | TRBV25-1 | 16 | CASSKAGTGLHGELFF | TGTGCCAGCAGTAAAGCCGGGACAGGGCTTCACGGGGAGCTGTTTTTT
TRBJ2-6 | . | . | TRBV12-3/TRBV12-4 | 15 | CASRVPGNGANVLTF | TGTGCCAGCCGGGTCCCCGGGAATGGGGCCAACGTCCTGACTTTC
TRBJ2-3 | . | TRBD2 | TRBV5-1 | 17 | CASSPEGLAGGQDTQYF | TGCGCCAGCAGCCCCGAGGGACTAGCGGGAGGTCAAGATACGCAGTATTTT
TRBJ2-7 | . | TRBD2 | TRBV3-1 | 15 | CASSQRGGLAGEQYF | TGTGCCAGCAGCCAGAGAGGAGGTTTAGCGGGAGAGCAGTACTTC
TRBJ2-2 | . | . | TRBV27 | 15 | CSSSRGAVLNGELFF | TGTTCCAGCAGCCGCGGCGCCGTGTTGAACGGGGAGCTGTTTTTT
TRBJ2-7 | . | . | TRBV5-1 | 20 | CASSFNRPIPFHSGSYEQYF | TGCGCCAGCAGCTTCAACCGGCCTATTCCATTCCACAGCGGTTCCTACGAGCAGTACTTC